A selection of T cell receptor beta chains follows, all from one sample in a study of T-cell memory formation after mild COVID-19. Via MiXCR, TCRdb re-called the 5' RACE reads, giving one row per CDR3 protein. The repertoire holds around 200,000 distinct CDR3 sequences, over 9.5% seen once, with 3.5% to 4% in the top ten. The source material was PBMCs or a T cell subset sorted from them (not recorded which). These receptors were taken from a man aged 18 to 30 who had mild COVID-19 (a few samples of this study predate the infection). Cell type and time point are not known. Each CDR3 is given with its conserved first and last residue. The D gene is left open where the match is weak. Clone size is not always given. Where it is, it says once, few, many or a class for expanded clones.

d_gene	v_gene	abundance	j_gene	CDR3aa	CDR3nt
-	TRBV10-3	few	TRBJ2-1	CAISRQSSYNEQFF	TGTGCCATCAGCCGACAGAGCTCCTACAATGAGCAGTTCTTC
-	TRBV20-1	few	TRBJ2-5	CSASGTIGGGTQYF	TGCAGTGCTAGCGGGACTATAGGGGGTGGGACCCAGTACTTC
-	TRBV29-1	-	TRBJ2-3	CSVEWQGVDTQYF	TGCAGCGTTGAATGGCAAGGGGTAGATACGCAGTATTTT
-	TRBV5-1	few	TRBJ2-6	CASRDPGANVLTF	TGCGCCAGCCGCGACCCTGGGGCCAACGTCCTGACTTTC
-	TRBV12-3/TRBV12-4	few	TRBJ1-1	CASSLGVSGNTEAFF	TGTGCCAGCAGTTTAGGGGTATCGGGAAACACTGAAGCTTTCTTT
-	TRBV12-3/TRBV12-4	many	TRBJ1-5	CASSTRSRNQPQHF	TGTGCCAGCAGTACCCGTAGTCGGAATCAGCCCCAGCATTTT
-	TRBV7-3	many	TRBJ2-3	CASSLSHSGTPDTQYF	TGTGCCAGCAGCTTATCCCATTCCGGTACTCCAGATACGCAGTATTTT
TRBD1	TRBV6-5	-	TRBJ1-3	CASKGDRSGNTIYF	TGTGCCAGCAAGGGGGACAGGTCTGGAAACACCATATATTTT
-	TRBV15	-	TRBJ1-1	CATSGRNTEAFF	TGTGCCACCAGCGGGAGAAACACTGAAGCTTTCTTT
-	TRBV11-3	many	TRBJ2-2	CASSILQGTNTGELFF	TGTGCCAGCAGCATACTACAGGGTACGAACACCGGGGAGCTGTTTTTT
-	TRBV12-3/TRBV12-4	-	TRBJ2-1	CASRTSGRGAYNEQFF	TGTGCCAGCAGGACCTCGGGCAGGGGGGCCTACAATGAGCAGTTCTTC
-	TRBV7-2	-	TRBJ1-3	CASSLVSVGVSGNTIYF	TGTGCCAGCAGCTTAGTGTCGGTTGGGGTTTCTGGAAACACCATATATTTT
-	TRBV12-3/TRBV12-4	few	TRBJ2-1	CASSSGQGNNEQFF	TGTGCCAGCAGTTCAGGGCAGGGGAACAATGAGCAGTTCTTC
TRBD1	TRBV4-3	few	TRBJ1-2	CASSRTDPGQGGGYTF	TGCGCCAGCAGCCGGACAGATCCGGGACAGGGCGGCGGCTACACCTTC
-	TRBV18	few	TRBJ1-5	CASSRMDSSNQPQHF	TGTGCCAGCTCACGTATGGACAGTAGCAATCAGCCCCAGCATTTT
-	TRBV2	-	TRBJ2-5	CASSLPYVGETQYF	TGTGCCAGCAGCCTCCCCTATGTCGGGGAGACCCAGTACTTC
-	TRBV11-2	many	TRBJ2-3	CASSLVAAADTQYF	TGTGCCAGCAGCTTAGTTGCCGCGGCAGATACGCAGTATTTT
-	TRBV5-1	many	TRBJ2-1	CASRLTWDEQFF	TGCGCCAGCAGGTTAACGTGGGATGAGCAGTTCTTC
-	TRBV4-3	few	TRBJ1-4	CASSQGENEKLFF	TGCGCCAGCAGCCAAGGGGAAAATGAAAAACTGTTTTTT
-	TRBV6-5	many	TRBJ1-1	CASRLEDRMNTEAFF	TGTGCCAGCAGACTCGAAGACAGAATGAACACTGAAGCTTTCTTT
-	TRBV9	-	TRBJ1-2	CASSVGLAAIGYTF	TGTGCCAGCAGCGTAGGGTTGGCAGCAATCGGCTACACCTTC
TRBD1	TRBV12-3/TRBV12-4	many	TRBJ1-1	CASSLTGGSGTEAFF	TGTGCCAGCAGTTTGACAGGGGGTTCGGGCACTGAAGCTTTCTTT
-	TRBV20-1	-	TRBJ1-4	CSARSLGAGSEKLFF	TGCAGTGCTAGAAGTCTAGGTGCGGGAAGCGAAAAACTGTTTTTT
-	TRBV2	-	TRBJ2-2	CASSRTGRNTGELFF	TGTGCCAGCAGCCGAACCGGGAGGAACACCGGGGAGCTGTTTTTT
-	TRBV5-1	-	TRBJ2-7	CASSSQTYEQYF	TGCGCCAGCAGCTCCCAAACCTACGAGCAGTACTTC
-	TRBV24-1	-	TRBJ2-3	CATSAPGDTQYF	TGTGCCACCAGTGCCCCGGGAGATACGCAGTATTTT
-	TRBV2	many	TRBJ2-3	CASVAAGGSSDTQYF	TGTGCCAGCGTTGCGGCCGGAGGATCATCAGATACGCAGTATTTT
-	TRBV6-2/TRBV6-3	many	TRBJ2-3	CASHHGDTDTQYF	TGTGCCAGCCACCACGGGGACACAGATACGCAGTATTTT
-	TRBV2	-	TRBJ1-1	CASSDKIFKPQAFF	TGTGCCAGCAGTGATAAGATTTTTAAACCCCAGGCTTTCTTT
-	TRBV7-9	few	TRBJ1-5	CASSFGNSNQPQHF	TGTGCCAGCAGCTTTGGGAATAGCAATCAGCCCCAGCATTTT
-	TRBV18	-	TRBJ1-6	CASSPPGPNGHSPLHF	TGTGCCAGCTCACCACCGGGACCCAATGGGCACTCACCCCTCCACTTT
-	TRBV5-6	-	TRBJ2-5	CASSRRDGHQETQYF	TGTGCCAGCAGCCGCCGGGACGGACATCAAGAGACCCAGTACTTC
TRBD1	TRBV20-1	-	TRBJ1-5	CSARDSRGNQPQHF	TGCAGTGCTAGAGATAGCAGGGGGAATCAGCCCCAGCATTTT
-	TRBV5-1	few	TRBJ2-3	CASSGARGLENTQYF	TGCGCCAGCAGCGGGGCGCGGGGGCTGGAGAATACGCAGTATTTT
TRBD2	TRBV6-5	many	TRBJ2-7	CASSSGSGVGTYEQYF	TGTGCCAGCAGTTCGGGGAGCGGGGTTGGGACCTACGAGCAGTACTTC
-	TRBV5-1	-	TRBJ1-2	CASSLEVGYYGYTF	TGCGCCAGCAGCTTGGAGGTCGGATACTATGGCTACACCTTC
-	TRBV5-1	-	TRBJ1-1	CASSQLPGASNTEAFF	TGCGCCAGCAGCCAACTTCCAGGGGCTTCGAACACTGAAGCTTTCTTT
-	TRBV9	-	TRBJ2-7	CASSVDGGYHEQYF	TGTGCCAGCAGCGTAGATGGGGGTTACCACGAGCAGTACTTC
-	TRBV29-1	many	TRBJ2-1	CSVEVLEQFF	TGCAGCGTTGAAGTTCTTGAGCAGTTCTTC
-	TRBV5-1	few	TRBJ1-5	CASSLMGGGNQPQHF	TGCGCCAGCAGCTTGATGGGGGGGGGCAATCAGCCCCAGCATTTT
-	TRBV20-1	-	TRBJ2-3	CSAKDSDSSTDTQYF	TGCAGTGCAAAAGACTCCGACTCTAGCACAGATACGCAGTATTTT
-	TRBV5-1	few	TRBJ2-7	CASSPGERYEQYF	TGCGCCAGCAGCCCCGGGGAGCGCTACGAGCAGTACTTC
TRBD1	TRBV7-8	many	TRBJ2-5	CASSLDREETQYF	TGTGCCAGCAGCTTGGACAGGGAGGAGACCCAGTACTTC
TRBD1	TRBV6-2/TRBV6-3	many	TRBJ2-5	CASSPTGVRETQYF	TGTGCCAGCAGCCCAACAGGGGTGCGGGAGACCCAGTACTTC
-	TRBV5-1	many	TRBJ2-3	CASSLGARGDTQYF	TGCGCCAGCAGCTTGGGGGCCCGGGGCGACACGCAGTATTTT
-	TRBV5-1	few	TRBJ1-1	CASNLDRMNTEAFF	TGCGCCAGCAACCTAGACAGGATGAACACTGAAGCTTTCTTT
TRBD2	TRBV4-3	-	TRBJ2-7	CASRRAGGYEQYF	TGCGCCAGCCGCCGGGCCGGGGGGTACGAGCAGTACTTC
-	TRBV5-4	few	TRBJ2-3	CASSSPRERDTDTQYF	TGTGCCAGCAGCTCGCCCAGGGAAAGGGACACAGATACGCAGTATTTT
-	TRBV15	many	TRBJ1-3	CATSLQGGNTIYF	TGTGCCACCAGCCTACAGGGCGGAAACACCATATATTTT
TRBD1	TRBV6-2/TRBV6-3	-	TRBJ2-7	CASSPGLGQGKAYEQYF	TGTGCCAGCAGCCCCGGCCTGGGACAGGGGAAGGCCTACGAGCAGTACTTC
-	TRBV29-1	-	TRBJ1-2	CSAVGRRENYGYTF	TGCAGCGCTGTGGGACGCCGGGAGAACTATGGCTACACCTTC
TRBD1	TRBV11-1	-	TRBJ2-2	CATTRDRNTGELFF	TGTGCCACGACCCGGGACAGGAACACCGGGGAGCTGTTTTTT
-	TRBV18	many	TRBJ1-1	CASSPPGALTEAFF	TGTGCCAGCTCACCACCCGGGGCCCTCACTGAAGCTTTCTTT
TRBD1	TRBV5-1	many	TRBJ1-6	CASSLLGQGANSPLHF	TGCGCCAGCTCGCTTCTTGGACAGGGGGCAAATTCACCCCTCCACTTT